Shown below are 15 T cell receptor beta chains from a single sample sequenced in a study of beta chain features in type 1 diabetes. Expressed TCRB transcripts got sequenced, as all isolated RNA was reverse transcribed. Here immunoSEQ multiplex PCR was the method, and the copy in TCRdb shows in-frame clones only, minus some. The sample contains a few hundred thousand clones, 25% to 30% of which appear only once. Sequenced: central memory CD4+ T cells from blood. The source is a man aged 25 to 45 in good health.

This chain uses TRBV29-1 with TRBJ2-7; TRBD1 is a possible D gene (7 bases). V lost 7 bases and J 5 bases, leaving 18 bases between the germline ends. CDR1 is SQVTM and CDR2 is ANQGSEA in the germline V gene. The CDR3 is 13 residues long. CDR3 DNA: TGCAGCGCCCGACAGGGAGGAACCCACGAGCAGTACTTC. It translates to CSARQGGTHEQYF.

The gene calls are TRBV29-1 and TRBJ2-7, with 9 nucleotides matching TRBD1. The CDR3 length is 13 residues. J lost 5 bases, V lost 5 bases, and 7 bases had no gene match. The germline V gene has CDR1 SQVTM and CDR2 ANQGSEA. CDR3 bases: TGCAGCGTTAGGGGACAGGGTAATAACGAGCAGTACTTC. This codes for CSVRGQGNNEQYF.

There are a few counts of this clone. Here the CDR3 DNA reads TGTGCCAGCAGCCGGGCCCCTGAAGAGACCCAGTACTTC. Its translation is CASSRAPEETQYF. The chain combines TRBV7-2 with TRBJ2-5; D uncertain. Germline loops: CDR1 SGHTA, CDR2 FQGNSA. V shed 5 bases and J shed 3 bases, with 10 bases lying between them. The CDR3 is 13 residues long.

The V call is TRBV5-1, the J call TRBJ1-6, with TRBD1 matching 7 bases. There are 16 residues in the CDR3. The J segment lost 4 bases and the V segment lost 4 bases, leaving 8 bases of the junction unmatched. Germline CDR1 SGHRS, CDR2 YFSETQ. CDR3 in amino acids: CASSPGQPPYNSPLHF. The CDR3 DNA is TGCGCCAGCAGCCCGGGACAGCCCCCGTATAATTCACCCCTCCACTTT. Full variable domain (remainder filled in from reference TRBV5-1 and TRBJ1-6): KAGVTQTPRYLIKTRGQQVTLSCSPISGHRSVSWYQQTPGQGLQFLFEYFSETQRNKGNFPGRFSGRQFSNSRSEMNVSTLELGDSALYLCASSPGQPPYNSPLHFGNGTRLTVT.

The chain couples TRBV4-1 to TRBJ2-1; 8 nucleotides align to TRBD2. There are 16 residues in the CDR3. Unmatched junction bases numbered 4, after V lost 0 bases and J lost 3 bases. CDR1 is MGHRA, CDR2 YSYEKL, per germline. The CDR3 DNA is TGCGCCAGCAGCCAAGATCCCGGGACTAGCTACAATGAGCAGTTCTTC. Translated: CASSQDPGTSYNEQFF.

This chain connects TRBV10-3 to TRBJ2-5; no firm D call. Germline-derived CDR1 and CDR2 are ENHRY and SYGVKD. The CDR3 has 13 residues. Deletions cut 2 bases from V and 4 bases from J, with 8 bases between. CDR3 DNA: TGTGCCATCAGTGAGGGAAGGCCAGAGACCCAGTACTTC. This gives the protein CAISEGRPETQYF.

This clone was counted only a few times. V usage is TRBV30 and J usage is TRBJ2-7, with D possibly called TRBD1 or TRBD2 (5 bases each). V lost 3 bases to trimming and J lost 9 bases, with 24 bases between them. From germline, CDR1 is GTSNPN and CDR2 SVGIG (reference sequence). The CDR3 loop spans 15 amino acids. In nucleotides, the CDR3 is TGTGCCTGGAGGCCGACATCCGGGACCATTATTGGGCAGTACTTC. This gives the protein CAWRPTSGTIIGQYF.

This chain joins TRBV7-2 and TRBJ2-7, with 8 bases aligning to TRBD1. V shed 4 bases and J 6 bases; nucleotides not matched to a gene: 5. The CDR3 sequence is 13 residues long. Germline V gene data show CDR1 as SGHTA and CDR2 as FQGNSA. The CDR3 protein is CASSSQGAREQYF. As DNA, the CDR3 is TGTGCCAGCAGCTCGCAGGGGGCGCGCGAGCAGTACTTC. The full variable domain, in which reference TRBV7-2 and TRBJ2-7 provide the parts outside the CDR3, is GAGVSQSPSNKVTEKGKDVELRCDPISGHTALYWYRQSLGQGLEFLIYFQGNSAPDKSGLPSDRFSAERTGGSVSTLTIQRTQQEDSAVYLCASSSQGAREQYFGPGTRLTVT.

This rearrangement joins TRBV5-6 to TRBJ2-7; D may correspond to TRBD1 or TRBD2 (6 bases each). V was pared by 2 bases and J by 3 bases, with 12 bases between. CDR3 length: 14 residues. The germline gives CDR1 SGHDT, CDR2 YYEEEE. CDR3 sequence: CASSFLQGGYEQYF. CDR3 nucleotides: TGTGCCAGCAGCTTTTTACAGGGAGGCTACGAGCAGTACTTC.

The chain links TRBV15 to TRBJ2-1, with TRBD2 as a possible D gene (6 bases). V lost 4 bases and J lost 6, with 13 bases in between. This CDR3 region has 14 residues. Germline-derived CDR1 and CDR2 are LNHNV and YYDKDF (reference sequence). The CDR3 region has the DNA TGTGCCACCAGCATGGGGGGACGGCCCAATGAGCAGTTCTTC. Translating gives CATSMGGRPNEQFF.

V and J are TRBV15 and TRBJ1-3; no definite D call. This CDR3 region has 12 residues. Looked up from germline, CDR1 is LNHNV and CDR2 is YYDKDF (reference sequence). The V and J ends lost 5 bases and 0 bases respectively, with 2 bases between them. The DNA for the CDR3 is TGTGCCACCAGCGTCTCTGGAAACACCATATATTTT. Its translation: CATSVSGNTIYF. Full variable domain (remainder filled in from reference TRBV15 and TRBJ1-3): DAMVIQNPRYQVTQFGKPVTLSCSQTLNHNVMYWYQQKSSQAPKLLFHYYDKDFNNEADTPDNFQSRRPNTSFCFLDIRSPGLGDTAMYLCATSVSGNTIYFGEGSWLTVV.

The gene calls are TRBV2 and TRBJ2-1, with D possibly being TRBD1 (7 bases). This CDR3 comprises 15 residues. Germline V gene lookup returns CDR1 SNHLY and CDR2 FYNNEI. The V end was cut by 4 bases, the J end by 8 bases, with 18 bases between. The DNA for the CDR3 is TGTGCCAGCAGTGTCGGGGGACAGAGCAGCCATGAGCAGTTCTTC. This sequence encodes CASSVGGQSSHEQFF.

This clone came up a few times. V is TRBV7-9 and J is TRBJ1-3; D not resolved. The length of the CDR3 is 14 residues. Germline V CDR1 and CDR2: SEHNR, FQNEAQ (reference sequence). With 2 bases removed from V and 0 bases from J, the gap between germline ends came to 5 bases. Here the CDR3 reads CASSLTDSGNTIYF. In nucleotides, the CDR3 is TGTGCCAGCAGCTTAACCGACTCTGGAAACACCATATATTTT.

This clone was seen many times. V gene TRBV5-6 combines with J gene TRBJ2-7; TRBD2 agrees at 10 bases. The CDR3 is made up of 14 amino acids. Trimming at V came to 3 bases and at J to 3 bases, leaving 3 bases not matched to a gene. Looked up from germline, CDR1 is SGHDT and CDR2 is YYEEEE. CDR3 DNA sequence: TGTGCCAGCAGCTCTAGCGGGAGAAGCTACGAGCAGTACTTC. Amino acid sequence: CASSSSGRSYEQYF.

This chain connects TRBV27 to TRBJ1-6; D possibly corresponds to TRBD1 (5 bases). Trimming pared 6 bases from V and 7 bases from J, leaving 10 bases between. In germline, CDR1 is MNHEY, CDR2 SMNVEV (reference sequence). There are 13 residues in the CDR3. The DNA of the CDR3 is TGTGCCAGCAGGGTCAGGGAAAATTCACCCCTCCACTTT. Protein sequence: CASRVRENSPLHF.